A selection of T cell receptor beta chains follows, all from one sample in a study of T cell repertoires in cytomegalovirus infection. TCRdb used MiXCR to reprocess the reads, holding one entry per CDR3 protein. The table has around 740,000 distinct CDR3 sequences, 35% to 40% seen once. Sequencing was carried out using PBMCs. All receptors come from a human donor in good health (CMV status not recorded). Some clones in this sample may be carry-over from other donors' samples. Both conserved end residues are part of each CDR3. D genes are given only for firm matches. Clone size, where shown, is once, few, many, or a class for clones that have expanded.

TRBJ1-5 few TRBV20-1 NA TGCAGTGCCAATTTAATTGGACAGTTGACCCAGCATTTT CSANLIGQLTQHF
TRBJ1-5 NA TRBV29-1 NA TGCAGCGTTGAAGATCTTCAACAGGCCCAGCATTTT CSVEDLQQAQHF
TRBJ1-4 NA TRBV7-8 NA TGTGCCAGCAGCGCAGTCGGCCCGGGAACTAATGAAAAACTGTTTTTT CASSAVGPGTNEKLFF
TRBJ2-1 NA TRBV9 TRBD2 TGTGCCAGCACCTACGGACTAGCGGGAGTGGGGAATGAGCAGTTCTTC CASTYGLAGVGNEQFF
TRBJ1-6 NA TRBV28 TRBD1 TGTGCCAGCAGGGGGGGGATTAGGACAGGCATTAATTCACCCCTCCAATTT CASRGGIRTGINSPLQF
TRBJ1-6 NA TRBV20-1 TRBD1 TGCAGTGCTCGAACGACAGGGGGACATAATTCACCCCTCCACTTT CSARTTGGHNSPLHF
TRBJ1-2 NA TRBV10-3 TRBD1 TGTGCCATCAGAGGACAGGGGACGGAGGGCTACACCTTC CAIRGQGTEGYTF
TRBJ1-2 NA TRBV28 NA TGTGCCAGCAGTAGGGGGGGGACCGTCTATGGCTACACCTTC CASSRGGTVYGYTF
TRBJ2-1 NA TRBV28 TRBD1 TGTGCCAGCCTGGGGGACAGCACATACAATGAGCAGTTCTTC CASLGDSTYNEQFF
TRBJ1-2 NA TRBV7-9 NA TGTGCCAGCAGCGCCGCGGGCAGAAGCTATGGCTACACCTTC CASSAAGRSYGYTF
TRBJ2-1 few TRBV11-2 TRBD1 TGTGCCAGCAGCCCCTTAGGGGACAGTGAGCAGTTCTTC CASSPLGDSEQFF
TRBJ2-3 many TRBV7-9 TRBD2 TGTGCCAGCAGCGTGGTACCGGCGGGGGTAGATACGCAGTATTTT CASSVVPAGVDTQYF
TRBJ1-4 NA TRBV7-6 NA TGTGCCAGCAGCCGACCCGGGTGGGAACTGTTTTTT CASSRPGWELFF
TRBJ1-2 few TRBV19 NA TGTGCCAGTGGGTTATCTGGGGACTATGGCTACACCTTC CASGLSGDYGYTF
TRBJ1-5 many TRBV7-2 NA TGTGCCAGTCTTAATCAGCCCCAGCATTTT CASLNQPQHF
TRBJ1-2 NA TRBV20-1 NA TGCAGTGCTGGGGACCCGTCCCACTATGGCTACACCTTC CSAGDPSHYGYTF
TRBJ2-7 few TRBV7-2 TRBD2 TGTGCCAGCAGCTCACTTATTAGGCTAGCGGGACGGTACTCCTACGAGCAGTACTTC CASSSLIRLAGRYSYEQYF
TRBJ1-3 NA TRBV28 NA TGTGCCAGCAGCCCAGGGTTTACACCAAACACCATATATTTT CASSPGFTPNTIYF
TRBJ1-2 few TRBV5-6 TRBD1 TGTGCCAGCAGCTTGCCTGGGACAGGTGACCTTGTCGGCTACACCTTC CASSLPGTGDLVGYTF
TRBJ2-7 NA TRBV7-8 TRBD2 TGTGCCAGAAGCTCTCTTAGCGGGGGGGCTTCGGGATACGAGCAGTACTTC CARSSLSGGASGYEQYF
TRBJ2-1 few TRBV19 NA TGTGCCAGTAGTATGGTGTACAATGAGCAGTTCTTC CASSMVYNEQFF
TRBJ1-1 NA TRBV11-2 TRBD1 TGTGCCAGCAGCCCCCTTGGGCAGGGGGCGTCTCAAGCTTTCTTT CASSPLGQGASQAFF
TRBJ2-5 NA TRBV20-1 TRBD1 TGCAGTGCTAGAGTCCTGGGACAGGGGTGGCAAGAGACCCAGTACTTC CSARVLGQGWQETQYF
TRBJ2-2 NA TRBV19 NA TGTGCCAGTACGGGTAATGGACGACCGAACACCGGGGAGCTGTTTTTT CASTGNGRPNTGELFF
TRBJ2-7 NA TRBV5-4 TRBD1 TGTGCCAGCAGCTTGCCGGGACAGGACGTCTACGAGCAGTACTTC CASSLPGQDVYEQYF
TRBJ2-1 NA TRBV3-1 NA TGTGCCAGCAGCCAAGAGTGGGGATTGGAGTTCGATGAGCAGTTCTTC CASSQEWGLEFDEQFF
TRBJ1-4 NA TRBV28 NA TGTGCCAGCAGTTTACGGGGGGCCCCGGAAAAACTGTTTTTT CASSLRGAPEKLFF
TRBJ2-7 many TRBV7-8 TRBD2 TGTGCCAGCAGCCAAAGACTAGCGGGAGTCGACGAGCAGTACTTC CASSQRLAGVDEQYF
TRBJ1-6 NA TRBV6-1 NA TGTGCCAGCAGTTCGTCGGAAAATTCACCCCTCCACTTT CASSSSENSPLHF
TRBJ1-1 few TRBV6-2/TRBV6-3 NA TGTGCCAGCAGTTACTCGACAGCGAACACTGAAGCTTTCTTT CASSYSTANTEAFF